Described below is a single T cell receptor beta chain sequence and its context. PCR amplification relied on 60 Vbeta primers (plus 13 Jbeta primers). Sequencing was performed with immunoSEQ multiplex PCR; in TCRdb, only in-frame clones are kept and a portion is missing. Of roughly 160,000 clones listed, roughly four fifths are singletons. The germline V gene has CDR1 MNHNY and CDR2 SVGAGI (reference sequence). V dropped 2 bases and J dropped 5 bases, with 9 bases sitting between them. The CDR3 spans 13 residues. This entry is derived from a study of cytomegalovirus exposure and HLA in healthy donors.

This clonotype was sampled from a man aged 45-65 years in good health and CMV-seropositive. V gene TRBV6-6 combines with J gene TRBJ1-1; possible D gene TRBD1, 6 bases. The specimen sequenced was PBMCs. The CDR3, as DNA: TGTGCCAGCAGTTACACCACAGGGACTGAAGCTTTCTTT. It translates to CASSYTTGTEAFF.